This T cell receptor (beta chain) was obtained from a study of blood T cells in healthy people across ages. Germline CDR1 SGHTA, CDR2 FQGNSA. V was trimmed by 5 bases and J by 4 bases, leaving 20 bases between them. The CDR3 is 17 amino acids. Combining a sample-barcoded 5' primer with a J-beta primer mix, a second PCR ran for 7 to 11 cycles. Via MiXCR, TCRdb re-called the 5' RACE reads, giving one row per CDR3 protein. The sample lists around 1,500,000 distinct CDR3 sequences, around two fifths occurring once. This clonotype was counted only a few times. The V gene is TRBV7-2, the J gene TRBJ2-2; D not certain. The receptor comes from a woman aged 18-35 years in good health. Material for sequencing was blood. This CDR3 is CASSPRSRALGTGELFF. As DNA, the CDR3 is TGTGCCAGCAGCCCAAGGTCTAGGGCTTTGGGCACCGGGGAGCTGTTTTTT.